Listed below are T cell receptor beta chains from one sample, sequenced in a study of post-analysis software for immune sequencing data. TCRdb ran MiXCR on the PCR reads and lists one entry per CDR3 protein. The sample holds about 810,000 distinct CDR3 sequences; approximately 50% are singletons and the top ten take approximately 4.3%. The sequenced sample was blood. The source of these receptors is a girl under 18 with multiple sclerosis. Each CDR3 is given with its conserved first and last residue. The D gene is left open where the match is weak. Only part of the rows carry a size: once, few, many, or a class if the clone is expanded.

D: TRBD2
J: TRBJ2-5
size: .
V: TRBV7-9
CDR3: CASSRGGTLQETQYF
DNA: TGTGCCAGCAGCCGGGGGGGAACCCTCCAAGAGACCCAGTACTTC

D: .
J: TRBJ1-1
size: .
V: TRBV9
CDR3: CASSVTGANTEAFF
DNA: TGTGCCAGCAGCGTTACAGGAGCTAACACTGAAGCTTTCTTT

D: .
J: TRBJ1-1
size: .
V: TRBV20-1
CDR3: CSYSDLADTEAFF
DNA: TGCAGTTACAGCGATCTGGCGGACACTGAAGCTTTCTTT

D: .
J: TRBJ1-5
size: .
V: TRBV29-1
CDR3: CSVSTTDGYQPQHF
DNA: TGCAGCGTTTCAACGACGGACGGCTATCAGCCCCAGCATTTT

D: .
J: TRBJ2-5
size: many
V: TRBV14
CDR3: CASSQVRETQYF
DNA: TGTGCCAGCAGCCAAGTCAGGGAGACCCAGTACTTC

D: TRBD2
J: TRBJ2-7
size: .
V: TRBV9
CDR3: CASSVRGAGGAQRYEQYF
DNA: TGTGCCAGCAGCGTTAGGGGGGCGGGGGGAGCCCAACGCTACGAGCAGTACTTC

D: .
J: TRBJ2-7
size: once
V: TRBV15
CDR3: CATSRRVGAVGYEQYF
DNA: TGTGCCACCAGCAGAAGAGTAGGGGCTGTCGGCTACGAGCAGTACTTC

D: TRBD1
J: TRBJ2-2
size: .
V: TRBV12-3/TRBV12-4
CDR3: CASSYRLTGGGTGELFF
DNA: TGTGCCAGCAGCTATCGATTGACAGGGGGCGGAACCGGGGAGCTGTTTTTT

D: TRBD2
J: TRBJ2-3
size: .
V: TRBV20-1
CDR3: CSAPGLAEGGTDTQYF
DNA: TGCAGTGCTCCGGGACTAGCGGAGGGGGGCACAGATACGCAGTATTTT

D: .
J: TRBJ2-7
size: few
V: TRBV29-1
CDR3: CSGTGSGDEQYF
DNA: TGCAGCGGCACAGGGTCCGGGGACGAGCAGTACTTC

D: .
J: TRBJ2-7
size: few
V: TRBV29-1
CDR3: CSVEGQSSYEQYF
DNA: TGCAGCGTTGAGGGACAAAGCTCCTACGAGCAGTACTTC

D: TRBD2
J: TRBJ2-3
size: .
V: TRBV20-1
CDR3: CSAPTSGYTDTQYF
DNA: TGCAGTGCTCCGACTAGCGGATACACAGATACGCAGTATTTT

D: TRBD1
J: TRBJ1-1
size: .
V: TRBV7-2
CDR3: CASSLTGGGLVTEAFF
DNA: TGTGCCAGCAGCCTGACAGGGGGCGGGTTGGTTACTGAAGCTTTCTTT

D: .
J: TRBJ2-6
size: few
V: TRBV15
CDR3: CATSRDNNGANVPTF
DNA: TGTGCCACCAGTAGAGATAATAATGGGGCCAACGTCCCGACTTTC

D: TRBD1
J: TRBJ2-7
size: few
V: TRBV25-1
CDR3: CASSDSGTAPYEQYF
DNA: TGTGCCAGCAGTGACTCCGGGACAGCACCCTACGAGCAGTACTTC

D: .
J: TRBJ2-3
size: few
V: TRBV3-1
CDR3: CAGSHRDPTDTQYF
DNA: TGTGCCGGCAGCCACCGGGACCCCACAGATACGCAGTATTTT

D: TRBD1
J: TRBJ2-7
size: .
V: TRBV5-1
CDR3: CASSAGGQGPYEQYF
DNA: TGCGCCAGCAGCGCCGGGGGACAGGGCCCCTACGAGCAGTACTTC

D: TRBD2
J: TRBJ2-1
size: .
V: TRBV18
CDR3: CASSPFATGLAANNEQFF
DNA: TGTGCCAGCTCACCGTTCGCGACGGGACTAGCGGCTAACAATGAGCAGTTCTTC

D: .
J: TRBJ2-7
size: .
V: TRBV5-6
CDR3: CASSLEPVGENEQYF
DNA: TGTGCCAGCAGCTTGGAGCCCGTCGGGGAGAACGAGCAGTACTTC

D: .
J: TRBJ2-7
size: few
V: TRBV10-3
CDR3: CASCPTETEPYEQYF
DNA: TGTGCCTCGTGCCCCACGGAGACGGAACCCTACGAGCAGTACTTC

D: TRBD2
J: TRBJ2-1
size: .
V: TRBV10-3
CDR3: CAISEAYLPGGSDEQFF
DNA: TGTGCCATCAGTGAGGCCTATCTACCGGGGGGGTCGGATGAGCAGTTCTTC

D: TRBD2
J: TRBJ2-4
size: .
V: TRBV5-1
CDR3: CASSLGLAGVNIQYF
DNA: TGCGCCAGCAGCTTGGGGCTAGCGGGGGTAAACATTCAGTACTTC

D: TRBD2
J: TRBJ2-1
size: few
V: TRBV4-1
CDR3: CASSQPPGLAGGHEQFF
DNA: TGCGCCAGCAGCCAACCCCCGGGACTAGCGGGAGGTCATGAGCAGTTCTTC

D: .
J: TRBJ2-1
size: .
V: TRBV6-2/TRBV6-3
CDR3: CASSYARDILSSYNEQFF
DNA: TGTGCCAGCAGTTACGCCCGGGACATTTTGAGCTCCTACAATGAGCAGTTCTTC

D: TRBD2
J: TRBJ2-1
size: .
V: TRBV12-3/TRBV12-4
CDR3: CASSSVPGERGYNEQFF
DNA: TGTGCCAGCAGTTCCGTCCCAGGAGAGCGGGGGTACAATGAGCAGTTCTTC

D: .
J: TRBJ2-7
size: few
V: TRBV6-6
CDR3: CASRSQGEDEQYF
DNA: TGTGCCAGCAGATCTCAGGGGGAGGACGAGCAGTACTTC

D: TRBD1
J: TRBJ1-2
size: .
V: TRBV6-2/TRBV6-3
CDR3: CASNSRDRGHGYTF
DNA: TGTGCCAGCAACTCCCGGGACAGGGGACATGGCTACACCTTC

D: .
J: TRBJ1-2
size: few
V: TRBV10-3
CDR3: CAISGMGNGYTF
DNA: TGTGCCATCAGTGGAATGGGGAACGGCTACACCTTC